The entry that follows covers one T cell receptor (beta chain) sequence. This sample is part of a study of T cell repertoires in cytomegalovirus infection. The germline V gene has CDR1 LGHNA and CDR2 YNFKEQ. This CDR3 has 18 amino acids. V was shortened by 0 bases and J by 4 bases, with 20 bases between the two germline ends. TCRdb passed the reads through MiXCR, listing each CDR3 protein once. The sample has about 490,000 distinct CDR3 sequences; around 27% are singletons. The receptor's source is a human donor in good health (CMV status not recorded). Some clones in this sample may be carry-over from other donors' samples. The chain combines TRBV4-2 with TRBJ2-3; weak D call: TRBD1 (5 bases). Source material: PBMCs. The CDR3 DNA reads as TGTGCCAGCAGCCAAGATCGCTCAACAGGAACGTTAGCAGATACGCAGTATTTT. Its translation: CASSQDRSTGTLADTQYF.